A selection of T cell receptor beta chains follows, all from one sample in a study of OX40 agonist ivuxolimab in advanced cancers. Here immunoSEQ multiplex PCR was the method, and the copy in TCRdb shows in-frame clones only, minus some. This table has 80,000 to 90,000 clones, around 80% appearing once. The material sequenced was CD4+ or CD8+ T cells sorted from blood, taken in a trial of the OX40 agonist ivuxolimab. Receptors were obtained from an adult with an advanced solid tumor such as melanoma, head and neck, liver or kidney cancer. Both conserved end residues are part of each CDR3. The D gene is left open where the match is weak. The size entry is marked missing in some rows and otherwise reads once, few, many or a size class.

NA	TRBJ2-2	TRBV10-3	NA	CAIRGHANTGELFF	TGTGCCATCAGGGGACATGCGAACACCGGGGAGCTGTTTTTT
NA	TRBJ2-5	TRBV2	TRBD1	CASSERTGGSETQYF	TGTGCCAGCAGTGAAAGGACAGGGGGCTCAGAGACCCAGTACTTC
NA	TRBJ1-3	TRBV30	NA	CAWSVRGGNTIYF	TGTGCCTGGAGTGTACGGGGTGGAAACACCATATATTTT
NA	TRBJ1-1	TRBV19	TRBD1	CASSIDPGGRTEAFF	TGTGCCAGTAGTATAGATCCAGGGGGCAGGACTGAAGCTTTCTTT
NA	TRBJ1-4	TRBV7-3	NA	CASSCIKKRDPRTEKLFF	TGTGCCAGCAGCTGCATCAAAAAACGGGACCCTCGAACCGAAAAACTGTTTTTT
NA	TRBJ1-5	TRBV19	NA	CASSTYVFGAHNQPQHF	TGTGCCAGTAGTACCTACGTTTTCGGGGCTCACAATCAGCCCCAGCATTTT
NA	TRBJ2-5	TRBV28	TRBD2	CASSLRLAGYQETQYF	TGTGCCAGCAGTTTAAGACTAGCGGGGTACCAAGAGACCCAGTACTTC
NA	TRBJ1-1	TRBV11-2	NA	CASTAVRVNTEAFF	TGTGCCAGCACCGCGGTGAGGGTGAACACTGAAGCTTTCTTT
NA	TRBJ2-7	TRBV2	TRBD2	CASSSPTSGTAYEQYF	TGTGCCAGCAGTTCACCGACTAGCGGGACTGCCTACGAGCAGTACTTC
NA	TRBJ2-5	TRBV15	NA	CATSRDRQRQETQYF	TGTGCCACCAGCAGAGATCGACAGAGGCAAGAGACCCAGTACTTC
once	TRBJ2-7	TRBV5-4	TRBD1	CASSWGDRSEQYF	TGTGCCAGCAGCTGGGGGGACAGGTCCGAGCAGTACTTC
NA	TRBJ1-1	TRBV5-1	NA	CASRRKGDLNTEAFF	TGCGCCAGCAGACGAAAGGGGGACCTGAACACTGAAGCTTTCTTT
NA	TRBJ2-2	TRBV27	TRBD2	CASSFTAPGLAGGTELFF	TGTGCCAGCAGCTTTACAGCCCCGGGACTAGCGGGGGGCACGGAGCTGTTTTTT
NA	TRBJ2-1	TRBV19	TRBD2	CASSNPYLAGGRHEQFF	TGTGCCAGTAGTAACCCCTATCTAGCGGGGGGGAGGCATGAGCAGTTCTTC
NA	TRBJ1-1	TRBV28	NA	CASSLRRGWGARIGDTEAFF	TGTGCCAGCAGCCTGAGACGTGGGTGGGGAGCCCGGATCGGGGACACTGAAGCTTTCTTT
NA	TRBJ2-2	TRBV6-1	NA	CASTKDRNTGELFF	TGTGCCAGCACGAAGGACAGAAACACCGGGGAGCTGTTTTTT
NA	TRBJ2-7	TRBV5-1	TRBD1	CASSLTGGLSYEQYF	TGCGCCAGCAGCTTAACAGGGGGCCTTTCCTACGAGCAGTACTTC
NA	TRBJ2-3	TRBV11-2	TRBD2	CASSPRGGSSGGADTQYF	TGTGCCAGCAGCCCAAGGGGTGGGAGTAGCGGGGGTGCTGATACGCAGTATTTT
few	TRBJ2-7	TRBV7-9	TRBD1	CASSPIRDRGHEQYF	TGTGCCAGCAGCCCAATCCGGGACAGGGGCCACGAGCAGTACTTC
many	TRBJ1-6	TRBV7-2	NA	CASSLGSLQNSPLHF	TGTGCCAGCAGCTTAGGTAGTTTGCAGAATTCACCCCTCCACTTT
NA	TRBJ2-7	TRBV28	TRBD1	CASSYGTGGSHEQYF	TGTGCCAGCAGTTATGGGACAGGGGGCTCCCACGAGCAGTACTTC
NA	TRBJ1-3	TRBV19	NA	CASTLDRAISGNTIYF	TGTGCCAGTACCCTTGACCGGGCCATCTCTGGAAACACCATATATTTT
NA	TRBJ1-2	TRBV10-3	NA	CAISESERFNYGYTF	TGTGCCATCAGTGAGTCTGAGCGATTCAACTATGGCTACACCTTC
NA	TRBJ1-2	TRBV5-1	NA	CASSLGQVSMLYGYTF	TGCGCCAGCAGCTTGGGTCAGGTCTCCATGCTTTATGGCTACACCTTC
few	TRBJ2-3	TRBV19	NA	CASSKLPDYPITDTQYF	TGTGCCAGTAGTAAGCTCCCGGACTACCCTATCACAGATACGCAGTATTTT
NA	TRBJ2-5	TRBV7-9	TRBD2	CASSFSGGAETQYF	TGTGCCAGCAGCTTTAGCGGGGGGGCTGAGACCCAGTACTTC
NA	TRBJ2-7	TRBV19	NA	CASSIGGLLAEQYF	TGTGCCAGTAGTATAGGGGGGCTGCTGGCGGAGCAGTACTTC
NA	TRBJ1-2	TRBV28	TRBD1	CASSSGQGWANYGYTF	TGTGCCAGCAGTTCCGGACAGGGTTGGGCTAACTATGGCTACACCTTC
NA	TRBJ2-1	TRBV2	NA	CASRAQGSEQFF	TGTGCCAGCAGGGCACAGGGATCTGAGCAGTTCTTC
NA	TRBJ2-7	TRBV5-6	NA	CASSFGQGKGEQYF	TGTGCCAGCAGCTTTGGGCAGGGGAAGGGCGAGCAGTACTTC
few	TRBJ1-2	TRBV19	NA	CASSLHSPRNYGYTF	TGTGCCAGTAGTCTGCACAGTCCGCGTAACTATGGCTACACCTTC
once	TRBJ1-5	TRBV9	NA	CASSGKEGTNQPQHF	TGTGCCAGCAGCGGCAAGGAGGGAACCAATCAGCCCCAGCATTTT
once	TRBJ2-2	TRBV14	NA	CASSLRGGTGELFF	TGTGCCAGCAGCCTTAGGGGCGGCACCGGGGAGCTGTTTTTT
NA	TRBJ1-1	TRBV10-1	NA	CASSDPRNTEAFF	TGCGCCAGCAGTGACCCAAGAAACACTGAAGCTTTCTTT
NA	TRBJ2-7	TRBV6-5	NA	CASMPRRDRDYEQYF	TGTGCCAGCATGCCACGGCGGGACCGCGACTACGAGCAGTACTTC
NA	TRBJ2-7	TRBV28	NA	CASSLGRAWDEQYF	TGTGCCAGCAGCTTGGGTCGCGCTTGGGACGAGCAGTACTTC
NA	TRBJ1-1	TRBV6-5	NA	CASSRTNTEAFF	TGTGCCAGCTCACGGACGAACACTGAAGCTTTCTTT
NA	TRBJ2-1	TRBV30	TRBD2	CAWVFSGGGFEQFF	TGTGCCTGGGTTTTTAGCGGGGGTGGTTTTGAGCAGTTCTTC
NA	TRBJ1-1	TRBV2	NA	CASSAGGRNTEAFF	TGTGCCAGCAGTGCCGGGGGTCGGAACACTGAAGCTTTCTTT
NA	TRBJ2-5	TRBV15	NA	CATSRDTGSQETQYF	TGTGCCACCAGCAGAGATACCGGTTCCCAAGAGACCCAGTACTTC
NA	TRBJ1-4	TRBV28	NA	CASTIDSLGEKLFF	TGTGCCAGCACCATAGACAGTCTCGGGGAAAAACTGTTTTTT
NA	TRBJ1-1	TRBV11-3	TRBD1	CASSSGQGLNTEAFF	TGTGCCAGCAGCTCGGGACAGGGGTTGAACACTGAAGCTTTCTTT
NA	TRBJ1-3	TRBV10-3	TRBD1	CAISSQGAQAGNTIYF	TGTGCCATCAGTTCACAGGGGGCGCAGGCTGGAAACACCATATATTTT
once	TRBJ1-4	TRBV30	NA	CAWSNDEKLFF	TGTGCCTGGAGTAACGATGAAAAACTGTTTTTT
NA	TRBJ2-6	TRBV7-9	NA	CASSGGGGGGANVLTF	TGTGCCAGCAGCGGAGGTGGGGGAGGTGGGGCCAACGTCCTGACTTTC
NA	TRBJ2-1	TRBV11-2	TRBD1	CASSLVGQASPSGEQFF	TGTGCCAGCAGCTTAGTAGGACAGGCCTCTCCTTCTGGTGAGCAGTTCTTC
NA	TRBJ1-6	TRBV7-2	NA	CASNSPLSSSYNSPLHF	TGTGCCAGCAACTCCCCCCTTTCCAGCTCCTATAATTCACCCCTCCACTTT
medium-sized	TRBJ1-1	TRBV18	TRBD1	CASSPPGQRGEAFF	TGTGCCAGCTCACCACCGGGACAGAGGGGCGAAGCTTTCTTT
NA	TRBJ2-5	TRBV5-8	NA	CASSLGQVVETQYF	TGTGCCAGCAGCTTGGGACAGGTGGTGGAGACCCAGTACTTC